This T cell receptor beta chain was found in a study of T cells in Graves' hyperthyroidism and ophthalmopathy (dated by TCRdb to between 2018 and 2020). The study in broad terms: Peripheral blood was sampled at the time of initial diagnosis, prior to any treatment. TCR V-J signatures able to tell the groups apart were searched for in a discovery cohort of more than 90 patients, of whom roughly 42 had Graves' ophthalmopathy and 57 had stable Graves' hyperthyroidism. Whether ophthalmopathy could be predicted prospectively was tested in an independent validation cohort made up of roughly 19 hyperthyroidism patients plus 17 patients who later progressed to ophthalmopathy. For training and testing, the 100 or so patients in the discovery cohort were randomly divided in a 7:3 ratio. In roughly six Graves' hyperthyroidism patients, the study also compared T-cell repertoires from thyroid tissue with T-cell repertoires from blood. Following sampling, methimazole starting at 30 mg daily was given to hyperthyroidism patients, and high-dose intravenous methylprednisolone was given to ophthalmopathy patients. TCR Vbeta CDR3 sequencing of 120 to 150 peripheral blood samples (over 40 ophthalmopathy, about 74 hyperthyroidism and approximately 17 progressor patients) is reported in the paper.

This clonotype was found many times. Its antigen is not yet known. No much larger clonotype is one base removed from it; base qualities were not supplied. The full study reports these points: Most expanded thyroid clonotypes (frequency above 0.001) were also detected in blood, a finding suggesting that blood repertoires may reflect thyroid immune responses. No statistical method was used to fix the sample size in advance, and group allocation was not hidden from the investigators. In validation, progression to ophthalmopathy was predicted by the model with 55% to 71% sensitivity and 72% to 80% specificity, a median of about 6.8 months before onset. A 13 V-J signature model separated ophthalmopathy from stable hyperthyroidism, with approximately 86% sensitivity and about 81% specificity in cross-validation and 80%/75% in testing.

Moderately to severely active disease, a Clinical Activity Score of at least 3, a NOSPECS grade of at least 4, and a duration under 3 months were present in ophthalmopathy patients. Patients with uncontrolled infections, other autoimmune diseases, pregnancy or lactation were excluded. Diagnoses were established on the basis of clinical symptoms, serum thyroxine and TRAb, thyroid ultrasound, and orbital computed tomography. PBMCs were isolated from about 10 ml of fresh peripheral blood by Ficoll-Paque density gradient centrifugation. Total RNA was extracted using Trizol reagent, and RNA quality was assessed on an Agilent 2100 Bioanalyzer. The TCR beta CDR3 regions were amplified from the RNA transcripts. A first-round RT-PCR of the TCR CDR3 used the HTBI primer set with the Qiagen OneStep RT-PCR kit. A second multiplex PCR round built the libraries, followed by size selection and purification. The libraries were sequenced on an Illumina HiSeq2000 using paired-end 100 bp reads. The authors' pipeline ran thus. Raw data were processed with SOAPnuke, discarding reads with adapters, uncalled bases, mean Phred below 15, or no exact constant-primer or identifier match. COPE v1.2.5 was used to merge high-quality paired reads, and clonotypes were defined as unique nucleotide sequences. MiTCR v1.1 was used to align clonotypes to the IMGT TRBV, TRBD and TRBJ reference segments. The analysis was restricted to V-J combinations with a frequency above 0.0001, which together covered over 99% of the repertoires. The TCS score was defined as F50 (clonal expansion) divided by E x V (chaos), with BLOSUM62-based TCRdist calculated between CDR3 peptides within each V-J. Welch's t-statistics and random forest reduced 450 to 600 V-J features to around 14, which were used in a naive Bayes classifier (R e1071). Using fastp trimming at Q25 and MiXCR clonotype assembly, TCRdb reanalyzed the public sequencing data and kept in-frame beta chains. Each entry is one CDR3 protein sequence, shown with its most common DNA and genes. These V and J calls are TCRdb output, not the study's own analysis. The sample table holds hundreds of thousands of distinct CDR3 sequences, of which around 13% were seen once. Of the sample, roughly an eighth falls within the top ten clones.

The clonotype comes from a woman aged 50 to 65 with Graves' ophthalmopathy. The sample taken for sequencing was blood.

The DNA sequence is as follows: TGTGCCAGCATGGATCCCACAGATACGCAGTATTTT. It translates to CASMDPTDTQYF. The rearranged segments are TRBV28 and TRBJ2-3, with the D segment identity uncertain. V gives up 7 bases and J gives up 2 bases, and the segment between their germline ends measures 7 bases. From a lookup of the germline V gene, CDR1 and CDR2 are MDHEN and SYDVKM. CDR3 length: 12 amino acids, cysteine to phenylalanine. Of the read, only the CDR3 DNA is kept; its 36 bases are in frame from base 1.